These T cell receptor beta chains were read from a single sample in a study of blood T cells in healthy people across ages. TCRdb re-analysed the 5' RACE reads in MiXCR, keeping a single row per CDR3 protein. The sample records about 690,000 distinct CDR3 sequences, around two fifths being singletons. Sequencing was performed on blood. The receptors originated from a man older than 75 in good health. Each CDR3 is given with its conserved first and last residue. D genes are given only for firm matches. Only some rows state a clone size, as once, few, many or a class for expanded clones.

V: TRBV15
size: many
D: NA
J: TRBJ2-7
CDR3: CATSRDFFDEQYF
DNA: TGTGCCACCAGCAGAGATTTTTTTGACGAGCAGTACTTC

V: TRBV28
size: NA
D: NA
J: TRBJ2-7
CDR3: CASTSSESYEQYF
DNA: TGTGCCAGCACGAGTAGCGAGTCCTACGAGCAGTACTTC

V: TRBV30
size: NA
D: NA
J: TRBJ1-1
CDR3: CAWGLGRGVPEAFF
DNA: TGTGCCTGGGGGCTAGGGCGAGGGGTCCCTGAAGCTTTCTTT

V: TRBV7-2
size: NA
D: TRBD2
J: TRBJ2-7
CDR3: CAGSRGGEGYEQYF
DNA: TGTGCCGGCAGCCGGGGGGGGGAGGGATACGAGCAGTACTTC

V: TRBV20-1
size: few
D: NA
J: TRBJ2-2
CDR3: CSARDPLGENTGELFF
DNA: TGCAGTGCTAGAGACCCCCTCGGAGAGAACACCGGGGAGCTGTTTTTT

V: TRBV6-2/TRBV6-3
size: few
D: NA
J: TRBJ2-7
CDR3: CASSLTKYEQYF
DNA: TGTGCCAGCAGCCTTACTAAGTACGAGCAGTACTTC

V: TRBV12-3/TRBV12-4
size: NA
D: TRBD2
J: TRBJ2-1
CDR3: CASRGTSDYNEQFF
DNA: TGTGCCAGCAGGGGGACTAGTGATTACAATGAGCAGTTCTTC

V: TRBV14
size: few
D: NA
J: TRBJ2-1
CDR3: CASSQGAGRYNEQFF
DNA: TGTGCCAGCAGCCAAGGGGCAGGACGTTACAATGAGCAGTTCTTC

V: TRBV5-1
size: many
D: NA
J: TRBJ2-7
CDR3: CASSLSAASYEQYF
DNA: TGCGCCAGCAGCTTGTCGGCAGCCTCCTACGAGCAGTACTTC

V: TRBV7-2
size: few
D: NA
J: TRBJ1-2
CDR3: CASSLGRQRGYTF
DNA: TGTGCCAGCAGCTTAGGTCGCCAGCGTGGCTACACCTTC